Below are 4 T cell receptor beta chains sequenced from a single sample in a study of T-cell reconstitution after alpha-beta-depleted transplantation in children. The library targeted TCRbeta and was prepared with unique molecular identifiers. TCRdb independently ran MiXCR on the PCR reads; one entry per CDR3 protein. The table includes under 450,000 distinct CDR3 sequences, 15% to 20% detected once. Sequenced material: PBMCs, mostly from graft donor cells, taken 360 days after TCRalphabeta/CD19-depleted stem cell transplant. The source is a boy younger than two who had a stem cell transplant for Wiskott-Aldrich syndrome, so the T cells may come from the graft donor.

J is TRBJ2-2 and V is TRBV20-1; the D is unclear. V gave up 4 bases and J gave up 0 bases, with 15 bases separating them. In germline, CDR1 is DFQATT, CDR2 SNEGSKA (reference sequence). This CDR3 has 16 residues. CDR3: CSANPVPFANTGELFF. In nucleotides, the CDR3 is TGCAGTGCTAACCCCGTTCCCTTCGCGAACACCGGGGAGCTGTTTTTT.

This clonotype was seen a handful of times. The genes are TRBV5-1 and TRBJ2-5, with 10 bases lining up with TRBD1. Germline V gene lookup returns CDR1 SGHRS and CDR2 YFSETQ. The CDR3 runs 18 residues. V shed 5 bases and J 3 bases; nucleotides not matched to a gene: 16. The CDR3 DNA reads as TGCGCCAGCAGTACACAAATACCGGGACAGGGGTCGGAAGAGACCCAGTACTTC. Protein sequence: CASSTQIPGQGSEETQYF.

The gene calls are TRBV7-6 and TRBJ2-3, with 11 nucleotides matching TRBD2. The CDR3 totals 17 residues. The trim removed 6 bases at V and 3 bases at J, leaving 11 bases unmatched. CDR1 and CDR2 from the germline V gene are SGHVS and FNYEAQ. The CDR3 coding sequence is TGTGCCAGCAGACCTTTAGCGGGAGGGCCTTTAACAGATACGCAGTATTTT. Protein: CASRPLAGGPLTDTQYF.

The J gene is TRBJ2-7, the V gene TRBV10-3, with TRBD1 identical over 9 bases. Germline V lookup: CDR1 ENHRY, CDR2 SYGVKD. The CDR3 consists of 14 residues. V lost 8 bases to trimming and J lost 7 bases; unmatched junction nucleotides: 12. The CDR3 spells CAISWDRAVKEQYF. For the CDR3, the DNA is TGTGCCATCTCATGGGACAGGGCTGTTAAAGAGCAGTACTTC.